These 13 T cell receptor beta chains were all obtained from the same sample, sequenced in a study of OX40 agonist ivuxolimab in advanced cancers. The method was immunoSEQ multiplex PCR; TCRdb's version includes in-frame clones alone and lacks a portion of them. The sample holds 30,000 to 35,000 clones, more than 70% seen once. Specimen: CD4+ or CD8+ T cells sorted from blood, collected in a trial of the OX40 agonist ivuxolimab. These receptors came from an adult with an advanced solid tumor such as melanoma, head and neck, liver or kidney cancer.

The chain links TRBV29-1 to TRBJ2-7, with D unresolved. Looked up from germline, CDR1 is SQVTM and CDR2 is ANQGSEA. This CDR3 spans 14 amino acids. V lost 7 bases and J 2 bases, leaving 18 bases between the germline ends. The CDR3 sequence: CSATGTAATYEQYF. The DNA of the CDR3 is TGCAGCGCTACGGGCACCGCAGCTACCTACGAGCAGTACTTC.

This chain uses TRBV18 with TRBJ2-7, with D perhaps matching TRBD2 (6 bases). The V end lost 3 bases, the J end lost 2 bases, and 11 bases lay between the germline ends. Germline V gene sequence: CDR1 KGHSH, CDR2 LQKENI. This CDR3 has 14 residues. In DNA form, the CDR3 reads TGTGCCAGCTCACCGGGGACTCCTCCCTACGAGCAGTACTTC. It is translated as CASSPGTPPYEQYF.

V and J are TRBV6-1 and TRBJ1-2; D is ambiguous. Germline CDR1 MNHNS, CDR2 SASEGT. CDR3 size: 13 residues. V gave up 4 bases and J gave up 4 bases, with 10 bases separating them. The CDR3, as DNA: TGTGCCAGCAGTGGGGAGGGATTCTATGGCTACACCTTC. Its translation: CASSGEGFYGYTF.

The chain joins TRBV6-5 to TRBJ1-2; 8 nucleotides match TRBD1. Losses at the gene ends were 5 bases for V and 8 bases for J; bases not matched to a gene: 10. The CDR3 spans 14 residues. The germline gives CDR1 MNHEY, CDR2 SVGAGI. For the CDR3, the DNA is TGTGCCAGCAGTCCGAAACAGGGGGTGTCGGGCTACACCTTC. Amino acids: CASSPKQGVSGYTF.

The rearrangement links TRBV6-1 to TRBJ2-1, with D possibly TRBD2 on 6 matching bases. Looked up from germline, CDR1 is MNHNS and CDR2 is SASEGT. The CDR3 sequence is 16 residues long. V dropped 2 bases and J dropped 8 bases, with 19 bases sitting between them. CDR3: CASSEIINPGVDEQFF. For the CDR3, the DNA is TGTGCCAGCAGTGAAATCATAAATCCGGGAGTGGATGAGCAGTTCTTC.

This clone was observed once. This chain joins TRBV9 and TRBJ1-1, with D unclear. CDR1 and CDR2 (germline): SGDLS, YYNGEE. The CDR3 length is 13 residues. The V end was cut by 6 bases, the J end by 1 base, with 10 bases between. The CDR3 bases are TGTGCCAGCACCTGGACCCAGAACACTGAAGCTTTCTTT. Protein sequence: CASTWTQNTEAFF.

This chain joins TRBV5-1 and TRBJ2-1; no reliable D call. Germline V lookup: CDR1 SGHRS, CDR2 YFSETQ. The CDR3 is made up of 14 amino acids. V was trimmed by 4 bases and J by 8 bases, leaving 16 bases between them. The CDR3 spells CASSLLGGIDEQFF. CDR3 nucleotides: TGCGCCAGCAGCCTCCTCGGTGGTATCGATGAGCAGTTCTTC.

The CDR3 spells CASSKENSNQPQHF. DNA of the CDR3: TGTGCCAGCAGTAAAGAGAATAGCAATCAGCCCCAGCATTTT. The chain employs TRBV6-1 and TRBJ1-5; no reliable D call. The CDR3 contains 14 residues. In germline, CDR1 is MNHNS, CDR2 SASEGT. The ends were cut back, 5 bases at V and 0 bases at J, with 8 bases in the middle.

This rearrangement joins TRBV18 to TRBJ2-3; tentatively, D is TRBD1 or TRBD2 (5 bases each). V dropped 3 bases and J dropped 2 bases, with 9 bases sitting between them. The CDR3 is made up of 14 amino acids. CDR1 is KGHSH, CDR2 LQKENI, per germline. The CDR3 coding sequence is TGTGCCAGCTCACCCGGGGCATCCACAGATACGCAGTATTTT. This codes for CASSPGASTDTQYF.

The CDR3 DNA sequence: TGTGCCAGCAGGAAGACAGGGGACAATGAGCAGTTCTTC. Its translation is CASRKTGDNEQFF. The chain recombines TRBV28 with TRBJ2-1; 8 bases agree with TRBD1. V lost 6 bases to trimming and J lost 5 bases; unmatched junction nucleotides: 3. The CDR3 totals 13 residues. Germline values: CDR1 MDHEN, CDR2 SYDVKM.

The chain's CDR3 is CASDETGYNQPQHF. The CDR3, as DNA: TGTGCCAGCGACGAAACAGGGTACAATCAGCCCCAGCATTTT. The chain uses TRBV28 and TRBJ1-5; tentative D call: TRBD1 (6 bases). Trimming shortened V by 8 bases and J by 3 bases, and 14 bases separated the two germline ends. Germline V CDR1 and CDR2: MDHEN, SYDVKM. This CDR3 spans 14 amino acids.

For the CDR3, the DNA is TGTGCCAGCAGTGAAAGGTTTAAGGGGCCAGACGCTTTCTTT. Protein product: CASSERFKGPDAFF. The chain is built from TRBV6-1 and TRBJ1-1, with D possibly matching TRBD1 (5 bases). This CDR3 is 14 amino acids long. The V and J ends lost 2 bases and 11 bases respectively, with 18 bases between them. Germline CDR1 and CDR2: MNHNS and SASEGT.

The chain recombines TRBV6-6 with TRBJ2-7; D is undetermined. Germline CDR1 and CDR2: MNHNY and SVGAGI (reference sequence). V was trimmed by 8 bases and J by 4 bases, leaving 6 bases between them. The CDR3 is made up of 10 amino acids. Written as DNA, the CDR3 is TGTGCCAGCGGTCAGTACGAGCAGTACTTC. Translated: CASGQYEQYF.